This TCR beta chain stems from a study of blood T cell repertoires in COVID-19. Study background: COVID-19 samples, acute and convalescent, were from the United States, Italy and Spain.

Trimming took 3 bases from V and 3 from J, leaving 14 bases between them. The germline V gene has CDR1 MNHNS and CDR2 SASEGT. CDR3 length: 15 amino acids. Participants reported their clinical history, and cohort assignment relied on those reports. In the authors' methods: Nucleated cell number was recorded as an estimate derived from reference gene primer amplification. Assay: immunoSEQ multiplex PCR; the TCRdb copy retains only in-frame clones and omits some. Clone size and the V and J calls come from that table; the DNA yielded D and trimming. The table includes roughly 190,000 clones, around 87% detected once.

Specimen: PBMCs or T cells enriched from blood (not recorded which). This TCR was sampled from a woman between 25 and 40 years old who had recovered from COVID-19. The chain recombines TRBV6-1 with TRBJ2-5; possibly TRBD2 for D (6 bases). CDR3 nucleotide sequence: TGTGCCAGCAGTGAGGGCCTAGCGAATAAAGAGACCCAGTACTTC. Residues: CASSEGLANKETQYF.